Below, 7 T cell receptor beta chains from the same sample are listed, as sequenced in a study of cytomegalovirus exposure and HLA in healthy donors. A multiplex PCR was run with 60 Vbeta primers and 13 Jbeta primers. The data were produced by immunoSEQ multiplex PCR, yet TCRdb's version contains in-frame clones alone and is incomplete. The sample consists of 100,000 to 150,000 clones, 75% to 85% of them appearing once. The sample consisted of PBMCs. The receptor set was obtained from a man in his forties in good health and CMV-seronegative.

This clone was seen a single time. This chain joins TRBV5-4 and TRBJ1-6; D not resolved. Germline assignment: CDR1 SGHNT and CDR2 YYREEE (reference sequence). The CDR3 sequence is 16 residues long. V was trimmed by 1 base and J by 4 bases, leaving 12 bases between them. In nucleotides, the CDR3 is TGTGCCAGCAGCTTGACCGGCAGCGGGTATAATTCACCCCTCCACTTT. Protein product: CASSLTGSGYNSPLHF.

The genes are TRBV7-9 and TRBJ1-4; perhaps TRBD1 as D (5 bases). The CDR3 is made up of 16 amino acids. Trimming pared 1 base from V and 8 bases from J, leaving 17 bases between. The germline CDR1 and CDR2 sequences are SEHNR and FQNEAQ (reference sequence). CDR3 amino acids: CASSLVLTGGREKLFF. The CDR3 bases are TGTGCCAGCAGCTTAGTCCTAACAGGCGGTCGGGAAAAACTGTTTTTT.

This chain links TRBV4-3 with TRBJ1-2; D perhaps matches TRBD1 (6 bases). The germline V gene has CDR1 LGHNA and CDR2 YSLEER. The CDR3 runs to 16 residues. Trimming took 4 bases from V and 8 from J, leaving 23 bases between them. The CDR3 DNA follows: TGCGCCAGCAGCCCGGACAGTGGGTTCCGGCTGGCGGGCTACACCTTC. Translating gives CASSPDSGFRLAGYTF.

V gene TRBV7-8 combines with J gene TRBJ2-5; no clear D. Germline CDR1 SGHVS, CDR2 FQNEAQ. CDR3 size: 14 residues. The V end lost 5 bases, the J end lost 5 bases, and 15 bases lay between the germline ends. DNA for the CDR3: TGTGCCAGCAGCCCTGCCACTATTGTGGAGACCCAGTACTTC. It translates to CASSPATIVETQYF.

This chain connects TRBV6-5 to TRBJ1-5; maybe TRBD1 (6 bases). This CDR3 has 15 amino acids. V was cut by 6 bases and J by 0 bases, with 12 bases left in between. Germline V gene data show CDR1 as MNHEY and CDR2 as SVGAGI. The CDR3 DNA follows: TGTGCCAGCAGCGCAGGGGTTTATAGCAATCAGCCCCAGCATTTT. It encodes CASSAGVYSNQPQHF.

This chain uses TRBV28 with TRBJ2-3; weak D call: TRBD1 (6 bases). Germline loops: CDR1 MDHEN, CDR2 SYDVKM. V was pared by 5 bases and J by 4 bases, with 22 bases between. CDR3 size: 17 residues. CDR3 sequence reads: CASSPTIALQGADTQYF. The CDR3 bases are TGTGCCAGCAGTCCCACAATCGCGTTACAGGGAGCAGATACGCAGTATTTT.

This clone was recorded only once. This chain's CDR3 is CASSYSAGVGNYGYTF. CDR3 DNA: TGTGCCAGCAGTTACTCGGCAGGGGTGGGTAACTATGGCTACACCTTC. The rearrangement uses TRBV6-5 and TRBJ1-2, with a possible D match to TRBD1 (6 bases). The V and J ends lost 0 bases and 1 base respectively, with 12 bases between them. Germline V gives CDR1 MNHEY, CDR2 SVGAGI. The CDR3 loop spans 16 amino acids.